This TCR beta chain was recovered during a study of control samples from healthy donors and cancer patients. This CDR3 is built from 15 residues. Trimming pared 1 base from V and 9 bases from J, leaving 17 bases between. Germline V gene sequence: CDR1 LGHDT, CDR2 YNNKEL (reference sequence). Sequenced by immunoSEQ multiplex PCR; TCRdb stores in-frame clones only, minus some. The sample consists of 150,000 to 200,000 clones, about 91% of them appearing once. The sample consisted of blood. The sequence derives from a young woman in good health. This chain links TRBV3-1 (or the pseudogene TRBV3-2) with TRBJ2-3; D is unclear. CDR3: CASSQGRYGTQTQYF. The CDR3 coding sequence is TGTGCCAGCAGCCAAGGACGATACGGCACGCAAACGCAGTATTTT.